Included here is one TCR beta chain sequence, with context. No antigen is known for it. This likely stems from a read error, as it lies one base from a far larger clone. First-strand cDNA was synthesized using Superscript III and a set of TRAV- and TRBV-specific primers, so that both TCRalpha and TCRbeta chains were covered. TCRs were amplified with Phusion for roughly 20 PCR cycles using a constant-region primer together with the adapter attached to the V primers. Isolated mRNA was amplified with the MessageAmp II aRNA Amplification Kit, using a roughly 15-hour in vitro transcription at 37°C. mRNA for TCR sequencing was isolated with the Dynabeads mRNA DIRECT Purification Kit. Indexed Illumina adapters were added in a second approximately 25-cycle Phusion PCR, and the resulting products were purified with AMPure XP beads. An Illumina MiniSeq instrument was used to deep-sequence the TCRalpha and TCRbeta libraries. The authors processed their data as follows. Using custom Perl scripts, TCR sequences that encoded the same protein were pooled, out-of-frame sequences were dropped, and the abundance of each clonotype was calculated. Any TCR sequence supported by only a single read was excluded from analysis. Shannon entropy, Gini index, clonality, richness, and the frequency of TCRs shared between repertoires were included as repertoire metrics. Using fastp at Q25 and MiXCR, TCRdb reprocessed the public reads and kept productive beta chains. Every distinct CDR3 protein forms one entry, paired with its most common genes and DNA. These V and J calls are TCRdb output, not the study's own analysis. In all, the sample holds tens of thousands of distinct CDR3 sequences, and less than 25% of those were seen once. 9.2% of the sample is taken by the ten largest.

From its cysteine to its phenylalanine, the CDR3 spans 14 amino acids. The entry retains the CDR3 DNA only, 42 bases that are in frame from base 1. The germline V gene encodes CDR1 MNHEY and CDR2 SMNVEV (reference sequence). Relative to germline, V is 10 bases shorter and J is 9 bases shorter, with 22 bases between their ends. The data belong to a study of low-dose radiotherapy and immunotherapy resistance in tumors (dated by TCRdb to the early 2020s). About the investigation overall: Patients in Cohort 1 were given 0.5 Gy per fraction every 2 weeks, and the prescribed total PTV dose was 6.5 Gy. Cohort 2 received 1 Gy per fraction every two weeks, with a total of 13 Gy over 26 weeks. Nivolumab was administered intravenously as a 240 mg flat dose every two weeks, and ipilimumab was administered intravenously at 1 mg/kg every six weeks. Cyclophosphamide 200 mg/m2 was administered intravenously every two weeks, one day before each radiation and immunotherapy administration. Starting on cycle 1 day 1, patients took 300 mg of aspirin by mouth once daily for four cycles. Trial participants were not randomized into treatment groups. Eight patients were included in the translational analysis: three from the first dose cohort and the first five from the second dose cohort.

What the time point label conveys for this sample: after trial treatment. What this sample's treatment or condition label stands for: LDRT plus nivolumab, ipilimumab, low-dose cyclophosphamide and aspirin (RACIN trial). Donors were enrolled in RACIN, a single-arm phase I dose-escalation trial combining nivolumab, ipilimumab, aspirin, low-dose cyclophosphamide and low-dose radiotherapy. Patients with advanced, TIL-negative solid tumors were considered eligible. The source of this sequence is a female donor with ovarian cancer. The chain links TRBV27 with TRBJ2-1; the D gene is unclear. The sample consisted of PBMCs, taken after low-dose radiotherapy plus immunotherapy. The DNA sequence is as follows: TGTGCCACCCATTTACCCGTTAATTCGGGTGAGCAGTTCTTC. Protein translation: CATHLPVNSGEQFF.